What follows is one TCR beta chain and its context. The data stem from a study of blood T cell repertoires in COVID-19. Per the study methods: Amplification with reference gene primers provided the estimates of nucleated cell counts. This table comes from immunoSEQ multiplex PCR, and its TCRdb copy is limited to in-frame clones, with some not included. D and trimming come from the DNA, and the V and J calls and clone size come from that table. This sample has 250,000 to 350,000 clones, with 89% found just once. The CDR3 contains 14 residues. V was clipped by 3 bases and J by 4 bases; unmatched bases: 6. Germline V gene data show CDR1 as SQVTM and CDR2 as ANQGSEA.

The chain is built from TRBV29-1 and TRBJ2-3, with 8 bases matching TRBD2. The sequence came from a woman aged 55-70 years with acute or convalescent COVID-19. The sequenced material came from peripheral blood. CDR3 nucleotide sequence: TGCAGCGTTGAGACTAGCGAACATTCAGATACGCAGTATTTT. Its protein product is CSVETSEHSDTQYF.